Listed here are 9 T cell receptor beta chains from one sample, sequenced in a study of post-analysis software for immune sequencing data. Study-wide findings and caveats: Controls showed lower frequencies than patients for 5 or 6 TRBV segments, and TRBV5-6, TRBV5-1 and TRBV20-1 were among these.

Carried by the TCR beta cDNA libraries were unique molecular identifiers. TCRdb passed the PCR reads through MiXCR, listing each CDR3 protein once. The repertoire consists of 740,000 or so distinct CDR3 sequences, with around 53% occurring once and the leading ten covering roughly 4.4%. The antigens of these receptors remain unknown. Sequencing input: blood. The receptor source for this set is a girl aged 10-17 years with multiple sclerosis.

The rearrangement joins TRBV5-1 to TRBJ2-7; D may be TRBD1 or TRBD2 (5 bases each). The CDR3 totals 14 residues. Trimming removed 1 base from V and 1 base from J, with 9 bases in between. Germline V gene lookup returns CDR1 SGHRS and CDR2 YFSETQ. For the CDR3, the DNA is TGCGCCAGCAGCTTGCTGTGGGGGTCCTACGAGCAGTACTTC. Protein product: CASSLLWGSYEQYF.

This chain uses TRBV12-5 with TRBJ2-1, with 10 bases matching TRBD1. This CDR3 region has 16 residues. The germline gives CDR1 LGHNT, CDR2 FRNRAP. Trimming at V came to 1 base and at J to 9 bases, leaving 9 bases not matched to a gene. The CDR3 loop is CASGLGQGARWSEQFF. CDR3 in DNA: TGTGCTAGTGGTTTGGGACAGGGGGCGCGGTGGTCTGAGCAGTTCTTC. Based on the CDR3 plus reference TRBV12-5 and TRBJ2-1, the full variable domain is DARVTQTPRHKVTEMGQEVTMRCQPILGHNTVFWYRQTMMQGLELLAYFRNRAPLDDSGMPKDRFSAEMPDATLATLKIQPSEPRDSAVYFCASGLGQGARWSEQFFGPGTRLTVL.

This chain uses TRBV12-3 or TRBV12-4 with TRBJ2-1, with D possibly being TRBD2 (5 bases). The CDR3 contains 13 residues. The V gene lost 5 bases and the J gene lost 9 bases, with 14 bases spanning the gap. DNA for the CDR3: TGTGCCAGCAGTCCCGGGGAGAGGACTGAGCAGTTCTTC. Translating gives CASSPGERTEQFF.

V and J are TRBV20-1 and TRBJ2-4; 14 nucleotides match TRBD2. Germline CDR1 and CDR2: DFQATT and SNEGSKA (reference sequence). The CDR3 extends over 19 amino acids. V shed 1 base and J 0 bases; nucleotides not matched to a gene: 8. The CDR3 sequence: CSARGIGLAGGIAKNIQYF. The CDR3, as DNA: TGCAGTGCTAGAGGCATAGGACTAGCGGGGGGCATAGCCAAAAACATTCAGTACTTC.

The rearrangement uses TRBV7-9 and TRBJ2-3, with 11 bases matching TRBD2. Germline assignment: CDR1 SEHNR and CDR2 FQNEAQ (reference sequence). This CDR3 contains 17 residues. Losses at the gene ends were 4 bases for V and 4 bases for J; bases not matched to a gene: 10. The CDR3 sequence: CASSSPASGGYADTQYF. The CDR3 DNA reads TGTGCCAGCAGCTCTCCCGCTAGCGGGGGGTACGCAGATACGCAGTATTTT.

The chain is built from TRBV5-1 and TRBJ2-5; D not certain. The V end lost 0 bases, the J end lost 3 bases, and 3 bases lay between the germline ends. This CDR3 has 12 amino acids. CDR1 and CDR2 from the germline V gene are SGHRS and YFSETQ. CDR3 amino acids: CASSLEEETQYF. Here the CDR3 DNA reads TGCGCCAGCAGCTTGGAGGAAGAGACCCAGTACTTC. The whole variable domain, remainder taken from reference TRBV5-1 and TRBJ2-5, is KAGVTQTPRYLIKTRGQQVTLSCSPISGHRSVSWYQQTPGQGLQFLFEYFSETQRNKGNFPGRFSGRQFSNSRSEMNVSTLELGDSALYLCASSLEEETQYFGPGTRLLVL.

The chain uses TRBV29-1 and TRBJ1-1, with D tentatively TRBD1 (5 bases). Germline assignment: CDR1 SQVTM and CDR2 ANQGSEA. With 3 bases removed from V and 4 bases from J, the gap between germline ends came to 9 bases. The CDR3 spans 12 residues. This CDR3 reads CSVDQRGTEAFF. Written as DNA, the CDR3 is TGCAGCGTTGACCAAAGGGGCACTGAAGCTTTCTTT.

J is TRBJ2-4 and V is TRBV18, with D possibly TRBD1 on 5 matching bases. The J call may be mistaken, given a closer DNA end match to TRBJ2-7. Germline values: CDR1 KGHSH, CDR2 LQKENI. The CDR3 has 14 amino acids. The CDR3, as DNA: TGTGCCAGCTCACGCGAGCTCGACAGCGACGAGCAGTACTTC. It specifies CASSRELDSDEQYF.

The chain links TRBV7-9 to TRBJ1-2; TRBD1 matches at 7 bases. The V segment lost 2 bases and the J segment 0 bases; nucleotides outside the gene matches: 15. The CDR3 runs to 19 residues. Per the germline V gene, CDR1 is SEHNR and CDR2 is FQNEAQ (reference sequence). This CDR3 reads CASSLRLTVSGGPNYGYTF. The DNA of the CDR3 is TGTGCCAGCAGCTTACGCCTAACTGTGTCAGGGGGGCCTAACTATGGCTACACCTTC.